This passage covers 15 T cell receptor beta chains from one sample sequenced in a study of control samples from healthy donors and cancer patients. Libraries were prepared by immunoSEQ multiplex PCR; TCRdb keeps only in-frame clonotypes and omits some of them. The repertoire includes 400,000 to 450,000 clones, about nine tenths of them detected once, and around 6.5% sits in the top ten. The sequenced sample was PBMCs. The receptors were sampled from a man aged 40-55 years with head and neck cancer.

This clone is a singleton in its sample. The CDR3 here is CATSDLDSESYNEQFF. The CDR3 DNA reads TGTGCCACCAGTGACTTGGACTCCGAATCCTACAATGAGCAGTTCTTC. This chain links TRBV24-1 with TRBJ2-1; D might be TRBD2 (5 bases). Trimming pared 4 bases from V and 1 base from J, leaving 13 bases between. Germline values: CDR1 KGHDR, CDR2 SFDVKD. The CDR3 is 16 residues long.

The chain recombines TRBV12-3 or TRBV12-4 with TRBJ2-3; D uncertain. Between the trimmed V and J ends, which lost 2 bases and 2 bases, there was a span of 5 bases. There are 13 residues in the CDR3. Here the CDR3 DNA reads TGTGCCAGCAGTTTATACACCACAGATACGCAGTATTTT. Its translation: CASSLYTTDTQYF.

This sequence joins TRBV4-3 and TRBJ1-1; D unclear. CDR1 is LGHNA, CDR2 YSLEER, per germline. Trimming removed 0 bases at V and 1 base at J, with 9 bases between. The CDR3 is made up of 15 amino acids. CDR3 coding DNA: TGCGCCAGCAGCCAAGAACCGCCGCCGAACACTGAAGCTTTCTTT. This sequence encodes CASSQEPPPNTEAFF.

The chain has TRBV7-8 and TRBJ1-5; D is ambiguous. CDR3 length: 15 residues. The V end lost 1 base, the J end lost 1 base, and 8 bases lay between the germline ends. CDR1 is SGHVS and CDR2 is FQNEAQ in the germline V gene. CDR3 bases: TGTGCCAGCAGCTTAGATGAGCAAAGCAATCAGCCCCAGCATTTT. Translation: CASSLDEQSNQPQHF.

The chain is built from TRBV6-1 and TRBJ2-5; 7 bases fit TRBD1. CDR3 length equals 15 residues. CDR1 and CDR2 (germline): MNHNS, SASEGT. The V gene end was trimmed by 4 bases and the J gene end by 0 bases; junction bases not matched to a gene: 5. The CDR3 loop is CASSGRQGYQETQYF. The CDR3 DNA follows: TGTGCCAGCAGTGGAAGACAGGGCTACCAAGAGACCCAGTACTTC.

The chain is built from TRBV7-9 and TRBJ1-6; no clear D gene. Germline V gene data show CDR1 as SEHNR and CDR2 as FQNEAQ (reference sequence). V was cut by 5 bases and J by 9 bases, with 14 bases left in between. This CDR3 has 14 residues. The CDR3 DNA reads as TGTGCCAGCAGCCAAATCACATACAGTTCACCCCTCCACTTT. Translation gives CASSQITYSSPLHF.

The V gene is TRBV19, the J gene TRBJ2-1; 8 nucleotides line up with TRBD2. This CDR3 has 15 residues. Trimming removed 9 bases from V and 7 bases from J; junction bases left unmatched: 14. The germline gives CDR1 LNHDA, CDR2 SQIVND (reference sequence). The DNA for the CDR3 is TGTGCCAGCCGGGGGGGGGCAAAGACTAGAAATGAGCAGTTCTTC. This encodes CASRGGAKTRNEQFF. The full variable domain, in which reference TRBV19 and TRBJ2-1 provide the parts outside the CDR3, is DGGITQSPKYLFRKEGQNVTLSCEQNLNHDAMYWYRQDPGQGLRLIYYSQIVNDFQKGDIAEGYSVSREKKESFPLTVTSAQKNPTAFYLCASRGGAKTRNEQFFGPGTRLTVL.

The rearrangement uses TRBV4-1 and TRBJ2-7; maybe TRBD1 (6 bases). With 1 base removed from V and 5 bases from J, the gap between germline ends came to 15 bases. This CDR3 spans 15 amino acids. Germline assignment: CDR1 MGHRA and CDR2 YSYEKL. CDR3 region: CASSQGTGSANEQYF. Written as DNA, the CDR3 is TGCGCCAGCAGCCAAGGAACAGGGTCGGCGAACGAGCAGTACTTC.

V and J are TRBV3-1 (or the pseudogene TRBV3-2) and TRBJ2-1; D possibly corresponds to TRBD2 (6 bases). The CDR3 has 17 residues. Trimming took off 0 bases at V and 0 bases at J, with 12 bases between the two ends. CDR1 is LGHDT, CDR2 YNNKEL, per germline (reference sequence). The CDR3 DNA reads TGTGCCAGCAGCCAAGAGGTCGCGGGACGCTCCTACAATGAGCAGTTCTTC. It yields the protein CASSQEVAGRSYNEQFF.

In this sample, this clone turned up once. This rearrangement joins TRBV9 to TRBJ2-2, with 9 positions matching TRBD1. Germline CDR1 SGDLS, CDR2 YYNGEE. Trimming removed 3 bases from V and 1 base from J; junction bases left unmatched: 7. This CDR3 is built from 17 residues. The CDR3 region is CASSAPTGGLNTGELFF. DNA for the CDR3: TGTGCCAGCAGCGCCCCGACAGGGGGATTGAACACCGGGGAGCTGTTTTTT.

The chain has TRBV6-2 or TRBV6-3 and TRBJ1-6, with 8 bases identical to TRBD1. CDR1 is MNHEY and CDR2 is SVGEGT in the germline V gene. The CDR3 runs 18 residues. V gave up 2 bases and J gave up 6 bases; unmatched junction bases: 12. In DNA form, the CDR3 reads TGTGCCAGCAGTTACCTTCGGACAGGGTCCTTCCTTAATTCACCCCTCCACTTT. Translating gives CASSYLRTGSFLNSPLHF.

V gene TRBV9 combines with J gene TRBJ2-2, with unresolved D. V lost 4 bases and J lost 3, with 4 bases in between. Germline V lookup: CDR1 SGDLS, CDR2 YYNGEE. The CDR3 loop spans 12 amino acids. Here the CDR3 DNA reads TGTGCCAGCAGCTCTTACACCGGGGAGCTGTTTTTT. This encodes CASSSYTGELFF.

V is TRBV3-1 (or the pseudogene TRBV3-2) and J is TRBJ1-6; D perhaps matches TRBD1 (6 bases). Germline V CDR1 and CDR2: LGHDT, YNNKEL (reference sequence). Trimming removed 3 bases at V and 8 bases at J, with 14 bases between. The CDR3 is 15 amino acids. The CDR3 DNA is TGTGCCAGCAGCCACACTACAGGGTTCGATTCACCCCTCCACTTT. Encoded protein: CASSHTTGFDSPLHF.

The chain carries TRBV28 and TRBJ2-5; D is perhaps TRBD1 (6 bases). V was trimmed by 6 bases and J by 0 bases, leaving 17 bases between them. Germline V CDR1 and CDR2: MDHEN, SYDVKM. The CDR3 length is 16 residues. Here the CDR3 reads CASSSSGTLYQETQYF. CDR3 DNA sequence: TGTGCCAGCAGCTCCTCCGGGACACTGTACCAAGAGACCCAGTACTTC.

This chain links TRBV4-1 with TRBJ1-3; D unclear. V gave up 5 bases and J gave up 4 bases, with 9 bases separating them. Germline-derived CDR1 and CDR2 are MGHRA and YSYEKL. The CDR3 contains 13 residues. The DNA for the CDR3 is TGCGCCAGCAGCGCACAGTACGGAAACACCATATATTTT. Its translation is CASSAQYGNTIYF.